The sequence of this TCR beta chain was determined in a study of glioma-infiltrating T cells after dendritic cell vaccination. At the level of the study: Three intradermal dendritic cell vaccine injections were given every two weeks.

V dropped 4 bases and J dropped 6 bases, with 10 bases sitting between them. Per germline, CDR1 SGHVS and CDR2 FQNEAQ. The CDR3 extends over 13 amino acids. This clone was detected only a few times. The target antigen is unknown. The time point here: after dendritic cell vaccination, including at tumor progression/relapse. The protocol was immunoSEQ multiplex PCR, while the TCRdb copy is restricted to in-frame clones and leaves out a portion. The sample has 90,000 to 140,000 clones; around 89% are singletons. Findings and limits, study-wide: Only a small number of patients had complete blood and tumor samples.

The sample in question was blood, obtained after dendritic cell vaccination. The source is a human donor with glioblastoma. The rearrangement uses TRBV7-8 and TRBJ1-5, with D hard to call. The chain's CDR3 is CASSWGGAQPQHF. For the CDR3, the DNA is TGTGCCAGCAGCTGGGGAGGCGCTCAGCCCCAGCATTTT.